This TCR beta chain came from a study of blood T cell repertoires in COVID-19. The wider study: Nucleic acid was either cDNA or gDNA, and it came from T cells, B-cell-depleted T cells, or PBMCs.

Generated by immunoSEQ multiplex PCR, the TCRdb table keeps only in-frame clones and is missing some. This sample yields 200,000 to 250,000 clones, of which 88% are seen a single time; around 2.7% belongs to the top ten. This CDR3 has 15 residues. V was shortened by 0 bases and J by 7 bases, with 17 bases between the two germline ends. CDR1 SGHKS and CDR2 YYEKEE come from the germline V gene (reference sequence). Across over 20 US areas, participants ranged in age from about 18 to 100 years. All recovered Cohort 3 donors got two negative PCRs, got clearance, or saw symptom resolution. This sequence was found in a young woman who had recovered from COVID-19. The source material was PBMCs or T cells enriched from blood (not recorded which). The rearrangement links TRBV5-5 to TRBJ2-7; D is possibly TRBD2 (5 bases). CDR3 amino acids: CASSLGPLGKREQYF. The CDR3, as DNA: TGTGCCAGCAGCTTGGGCCCGCTTGGAAAGCGGGAGCAGTACTTC.